This passage covers 12 T cell receptor beta chains from one sample sequenced in a study of T cells in localized non-small cell lung cancer. Measured with immunoSEQ multiplex PCR; TCRdb has only the in-frame clones, and not every one. This sample has about 1,100 clones, with under 25% found just once. The material was normal lung tissue next to the tumor, obtained before any cancer treatment. Source of these receptors: a female donor older than 55 with stage I lung adenocarcinoma.

This clone was found a few times. The rearrangement joins TRBV6-8 to TRBJ1-4; 11 bases match TRBD1. CDR3 length: 15 residues. V was pared by 5 bases and J by 8 bases, with 7 bases of the junction left unmatched. CDR1 and CDR2 (germline): MNHGY, SAAAGT. CDR3 sequence: CASSQGTGGREKLFF. CDR3 coding DNA: TGTGCCAGCAGTCAAGGGACAGGGGGGAGGGAAAAACTGTTTTTT.

The gene calls are TRBV9 and TRBJ1-2; TRBD1 matches 9 bases. This CDR3 is 17 amino acids long. Germline-derived CDR1 and CDR2 are SGDLS and YYNGEE. With 3 bases clipped from V and 3 bases from J, the junction kept 12 bases outside the gene matches. In DNA form, the CDR3 reads TGTGCCAGCAGCGATACCATGGGGGGACAGGGACACTATGGCTACACCTTC. This gives the protein CASSDTMGGQGHYGYTF.

The chain recombines TRBV6-8 with TRBJ2-7, with TRBD1 matching over 8 bases. CDR3 length: 15 amino acids. The germline V gene has CDR1 MNHGY and CDR2 SAAAGT. Germline trimming cut 6 bases from V and 0 bases from J; bases unmatched to any gene: 7. The CDR3 DNA reads as TGTGCCAGCAGGCGGACAGGGATGAGCTCCTACGAGCAGTACTTC. This codes for CASRRTGMSSYEQYF.

This clone was seen more than once but under ten times. The rearrangement uses TRBV6-8 and TRBJ1-6, with D unclear. The germline V gene encodes CDR1 MNHGY and CDR2 SAAAGT. Trimming stripped 10 bases from V and 7 bases from J, with 17 bases between. The CDR3 covers 14 residues. CDR3: CAIPSRGGNSPLHF. The CDR3, as DNA: TGTGCCATCCCCTCTCGGGGTGGGAATTCACCCCTCCACTTT.

This clone turned up a few times. This rearrangement joins TRBV5-1 to TRBJ2-2; TRBD1 agrees at 7 bases. CDR3 length equals 15 residues. J lost 3 bases, V lost 4 bases, and 6 bases had no gene match. Germline lookup yields CDR1 SGHRS and CDR2 YFSETQ. The CDR3 DNA follows: TGCGCCAGCAGCCCCCGGGACAGAGACACCGGGGAGCTGTTTTTT. Protein sequence: CASSPRDRDTGELFF.

The gene calls are TRBV29-1 and TRBJ1-4; unclear D gene. Germline V gene data show CDR1 as SQVTM and CDR2 as ANQGSEA. V was cut by 6 bases and J by 6 bases, with 14 bases left in between. CDR3 length equals 13 residues. The CDR3, as DNA: TGCAGCGTCCGCACAGCGCAGGATGAAAAACTGTTTTTT. It translates to CSVRTAQDEKLFF. Variable domain in full (rest from reference TRBV29-1 and TRBJ1-4): SAVISQKPSRDICQRGTSLTIQCQVDSQVTMMFWYRQQPGQSLTLIATANQGSEATYESGFVIDKFPISRPNLTFSTLTVSNMSPEDSSIYLCSVRTAQDEKLFFGSGTQLSVL.

The rearrangement uses TRBV19 and TRBJ2-5; D perhaps matches TRBD2 (7 bases). Germline values: CDR1 LNHDA, CDR2 SQIVND (reference sequence). V shed 4 bases and J shed 4 bases, with 10 bases lying between them. The CDR3 is made up of 13 amino acids. The CDR3 nucleotides are TGTGCCAGTAGTAGGGGGGGCTTAGAGACCCAGTACTTC. This gives the protein CASSRGGLETQYF.

The sample holds a few counts of this clone. V gene TRBV11-3 combines with J gene TRBJ2-1; TRBD2 aligns across 8 bases. Unmatched junction bases numbered 2, after V lost 5 bases and J lost 2 bases. This CDR3 comprises 14 residues. Per germline, CDR1 SGHNT and CDR2 YENEEA. DNA for the CDR3: TGTGCCAGCAGCCGGGGGGGGACCTACAATGAGCAGTTCTTC. It yields the protein CASSRGGTYNEQFF.

This clone has a handful of counts. The rearrangement links TRBV5-1 to TRBJ2-6; tentative D call: TRBD1 (5 bases). V was shortened by 4 bases and J by 0 bases, with 11 bases between the two germline ends. The germline V gene encodes CDR1 SGHRS and CDR2 YFSETQ. CDR3 length equals 16 residues. CDR3 coding DNA: TGCGCCAGCAGCCCAGGGCAGCCCTCTGGGGCCAACGTCCTGACTTTC. Translation: CASSPGQPSGANVLTF.

V gene TRBV19 combines with J gene TRBJ2-4, with 9 bases fitting TRBD1. The CDR3 totals 17 residues. The trim removed 6 bases at V and 4 bases at J, leaving 13 bases unmatched. The germline CDR1 and CDR2 sequences are LNHDA and SQIVND (reference sequence). The CDR3 is CASSSLLGQGGKNIQYF. The DNA of the CDR3 is TGTGCCAGTAGCTCCTTGCTGGGACAGGGCGGGAAAAACATTCAGTACTTC.

This sequence joins TRBV15 and TRBJ1-2; D is unresolved. This CDR3 region has 15 residues. The V gene's germline CDR1 is LNHNV and CDR2 YYDKDF (reference sequence). Deletions cut 0 bases from V and 3 bases from J, with 11 bases between. This CDR3 reads CATSREDGSDYGYTF. The CDR3 DNA reads TGTGCCACCAGCAGAGAGGACGGGTCGGACTATGGCTACACCTTC.

This clone was seen a handful of times. The chain uses TRBV6-8 and TRBJ2-1; TRBD2 agrees at 10 bases. Germline CDR1 MNHGY, CDR2 SAAAGT. CDR3 size: 15 residues. J gave up 7 bases and V 6 bases, and 9 bases lay outside the gene matches. CDR3 amino acids: CASRERGGLSNEQFF. The CDR3 nucleotides read TGTGCCAGCAGGGAGCGGGGGGGCCTTTCGAATGAGCAGTTCTTC.